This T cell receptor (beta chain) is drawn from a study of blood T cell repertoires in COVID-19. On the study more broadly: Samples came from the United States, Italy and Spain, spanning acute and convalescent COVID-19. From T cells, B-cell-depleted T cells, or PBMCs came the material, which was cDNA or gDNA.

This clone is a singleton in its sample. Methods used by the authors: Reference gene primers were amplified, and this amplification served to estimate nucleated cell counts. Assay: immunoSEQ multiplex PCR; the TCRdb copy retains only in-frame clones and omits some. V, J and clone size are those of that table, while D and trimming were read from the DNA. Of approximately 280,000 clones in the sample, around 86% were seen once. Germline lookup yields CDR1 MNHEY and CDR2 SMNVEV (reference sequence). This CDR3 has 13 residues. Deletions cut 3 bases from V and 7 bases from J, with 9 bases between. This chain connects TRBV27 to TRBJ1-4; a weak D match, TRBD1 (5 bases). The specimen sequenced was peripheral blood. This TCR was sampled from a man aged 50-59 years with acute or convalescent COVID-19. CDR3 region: CASSFRGGEKLFF. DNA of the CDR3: TGTGCCAGCAGTTTTAGGGGTGGTGAAAAACTGTTTTTT.